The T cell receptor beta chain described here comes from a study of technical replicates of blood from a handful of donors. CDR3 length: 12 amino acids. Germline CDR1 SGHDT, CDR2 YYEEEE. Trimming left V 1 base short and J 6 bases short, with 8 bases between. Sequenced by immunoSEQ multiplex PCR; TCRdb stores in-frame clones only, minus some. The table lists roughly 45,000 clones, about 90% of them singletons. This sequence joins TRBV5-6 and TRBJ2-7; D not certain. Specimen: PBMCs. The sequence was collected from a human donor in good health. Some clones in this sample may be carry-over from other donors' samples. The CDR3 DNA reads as TGTGCCAGCAGCTTGTACTACTCCGAGCAGTACTTC. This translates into CASSLYYSEQYF.